The entry that follows covers one T cell receptor (beta chain) sequence. This clone was detected once. Its antigen is not yet known. The record has no base qualities; no much larger clone is one base away. This entry belongs to a study of cytomegalovirus exposure and HLA in healthy donors (dated by TCRdb to the late 2010s). In the study overall: An earlier analysis of under 600 of the donors reported approximately 270 Gb of sequence data and about 100 million unique TCR beta sequences from some 180 million T cells. The study aimed to test whether signatures of past pathogen exposure could be identified by cataloging public T cell receptors. Because of strong linkage in the cohort, five DR-DQ haplotypes were treated as single units for association and clustering. The number of donors typed differed by locus, with about 629-640 for A, B, C, DRB1 and DQB1, 522 for DQA1, 606 for DPA1, and 450 to 480 for DPB1. Genome-wide SNP genotypes for about three fifths of the 666 donors were used in a later genetic analysis, which treated that subset as a discovery cohort. The study combined high-throughput TCR immunosequencing, statistical association of individual TCRs with disease status, and machine learning to predict cytomegalovirus infection status. The study used immunosequencing to profile the T cell repertoires of approximately 630 subjects and linked those repertoires to cytomegalovirus serostatus. An early release covering 550 to 700 HLA-typed donors comprised 250 to 350 gigabases of sequencing data and roughly 86 million unique TCR sequences. HLA typing included class I and class II loci at four-digit resolution. A later analysis re-analyzed previously published TCR beta repertoires from roughly 600 donors and added high-resolution HLA genotyping to study TCR occurrence patterns. An earlier analysis of 587 of the donors used high-throughput TCR beta sequencing to judge whether each TCR beta V gene segment behaved as functional or pseudogenic. Every discovery cohort repertoire had been produced on one sequencing platform. Among some 400 genotyped donors of the cohort, an average of roughly 230,000 unique TCR beta nucleotide sequences was sequenced per donor, of which approximately 18% were non-productive. Of the roughly 410 genotyped donors, less than 90% were placed in the genetic ancestry cluster associated with self-reported Caucasian donors. Donor age, sex, ethnicity and CMV serostatus were compiled together with the repertoire data. Rather than using new phenotypic data, the later analysis identified candidate immune exposures from TCR beta sequences and from how often those sequences occurred across donors. Besides the first cohort of more than 650 subjects, a separate validation cohort made up of over a hundred different subjects was used.

Library construction relied on the immunoSEQ multiplex PCR assay. A mixture of 60 forward primers for TCR Vbeta segments and 13 reverse primers for TCR Jbeta segments was used in the multiplex PCR. Amplification of the CDR3 region of rearranged TCR beta genes was performed with a multiplex PCR assay on genomic DNA. Amplified TCR beta libraries were sequenced as 87-base-pair reads on the Illumina HiSeq System. On the study's bioinformatics: A later analysis counted 65 million to 90 million unique TCR beta chains across the 670 or so repertoires, and around 12 million of these chains were shared by at least two donors. Raw reads were error-corrected and collapsed into unique sequences by a nearest-neighbor algorithm in which closely related sequences were merged to remove PCR and sequencing errors. Alignment of CDR3 sequences to IMGT reference sequences was used to assign V, D and J gene segments. For a sequence to be retained, a match of at least six nucleotides was required to both a V gene segment and a J gene segment. A rearrangement was called productive if the CDR3 had no stop codons and remained in frame with V and J, and every other rearrangement was called non-productive. CDR3 was defined by IMGT convention, running from the second conserved V-encoded cysteine to the conserved J-encoded phenylalanine. The earlier analysis of about 620 of the donors excluded sequences that lacked an unambiguous match to a single V gene segment. An earlier analysis of approximately 590 of the donors classified V segments as functional when productive rearrangements were above 56.7% and as segregating when the standard deviation between donors was above 5%. A statistical classification framework was built for diagnosing cytomegalovirus status from the catalog of TCR beta chain sequences. In a later analysis, TCR nucleotide sequences were compared against IMGT/GENE-DB human TR gene sequences so that V and J genes could be assigned. A later analysis assigned CDR3 sequences and most-parsimonious VDJ recombination scenarios with the TCRdist pipeline. In a later analysis, every TCR beta chain was defined by the combination of its CDR3 amino acid sequence and its V-gene family, and reads without a unique V-gene family were dropped. As a way to deal with suspected cross-contamination and a sequencing artifact, a later analysis dropped approximately 590 nucleotide sequences that were highly shared and had low generation probability. For each public chain, a later analysis derived a clonal expansion index from normalized ranks of inferred template counts within each repertoire. A later analysis computed generation probabilities with a VDJ recombination model fitted to out-of-frame rearrangements, and checked the results against IGoR. A later analysis scored TCR-TCR, TCR-HLA and TCR-CMV co-occurrence with hypergeometric tests, applying a repertoire-size bias correction to TCR pairs. In a later analysis, false discovery rates were estimated by permuting HLA or CMV assignments 20 times. In a later analysis, co-occurring TCRs were grouped using DBSCAN, and TCRdist sequence similarity was added for clustering within HLA-allele-positive subsets. For co-occurrence clustering, repertoires with fewer than 30,000 or more than 120,000 public chains were excluded, along with 4 to 6 repertoires with anomalous nucleotide sharing. TCRdb stores this immuneACCESS table with in-frame sequences only. Part of the clones is absent; in the studies checked, under half of the shortfall reflects unresolved V genes, and no reason is known for the rest. V, J and clone size are those of that table, while D and trimming were read from the DNA. This sample holds about 180,000 clones; around 75% were observed only once. The ten largest clones represent about 2.9% of the sample.

What the research found in general, with its limitations: The only immune exposure information available for the cohort was CMV serostatus. In the study, some 160 TCR beta chains were listed as associated with cytomegalovirus. According to a later analysis, most CMV-associated TCR beta chains appeared to be HLA-restricted, and the HLA associations seemed to be driven largely by CMV exposure. In a later analysis, TCR association rates were found to vary across HLA loci, with the most associated TCRs seen for DRB1 alleles and the fewest for HLA-C alleles. An earlier analysis of 587 of the donors showed that most TCR beta V segments appeared in productive rearrangements either about 87% or about 30% of the time, which broadly matched IMGT annotations. A few of the identified cytomegalovirus-associated TCR beta chains were confirmed in vitro to be specific for cytomegalovirus antigens. The earlier analysis of 587 of the donors excluded around 17 rarely observed V segments, including chromosome 9 orphons, because counts were too low. The 87-base-pair reads could not distinguish some IMGT-functional V segments, including TRBV6-2 and TRBV6-3, so those segments were excluded. In a later genetic analysis, fewer N-insertions in productive TCRs were reported among donors in an Asian-associated ancestry cluster than the roughly 640-donor mean. Correlated functional status among segregating V segments might reflect linkage disequilibrium, but an unknown experimental factor could not be ruled out. The presence/absence analyses assumed that sequencing depth was roughly uniform across donors, and that assumption may not be true. In this cohort, only TCR beta chains were sequenced, and detectable features were limited by the absence of alpha or paired-chain data. The sequencing pipeline was judged likely to have produced a cluster of highly shared sequence variants as a technical artifact. The authors suggested that the approach could potentially be extended to other disease states and immunological phenotypes. A further reported finding was that TCR beta sequences accurately predicted the HLA-A and HLA-B alleles for most subjects in the first cohort. Strong co-occurrence of HLA alleles, especially DR and DQ, made assigning TCR associations to individual alleles difficult. Because some donors lacked HLA typing at each locus, the association tests relied only on the typed subset. In a later analysis, HLA-associated TCR beta chains showed more clonal expansion and lower generation probabilities than non-associated chains that were equally common. An association between a missense DCLRE1C variant and V-gene and J-gene trimming of TCR beta chains was found in a later genetic analysis and replicated in an independent cohort. Across donors, most TCR sequences were observed very rarely, whereas some public TCRs were present in many individuals. The classifier was reported to diagnose cytomegalovirus status with high specificity and sensitivity in both the original and validation cohorts. In a later analysis, several top co-occurrence clusters were reported to appear linked to parvovirus B19, influenza, CMV and Epstein-Barr virus. A later analysis associated 16,951 TCR beta sequences with specific HLA alleles at a false discovery rate of 0.05.

The cohort comprised around 690 healthy bone marrow donors. All cohort members were sampled while nominally healthy, although unrecorded immune exposures were likely present. The donor was CMV seronegative and belonged to the group of around 350 seronegative cohort members. A peripheral blood sample was collected from each donor, and TCR beta sequencing was performed on peripheral blood mononuclear cells. Genomic DNA was extracted from the blood cell samples with the Qiagen DNeasy Blood Extraction Kit. Including the terminal cysteine and phenylalanine, the CDR3 comprises 15 residues. The DNA shown is the 45-base CDR3, in frame from base 1. Trimming at the junction amounts to 0 bases on V and 7 bases on J, and the germline ends lie 13 bases apart. The germline V gene (reference sequence) provides CDR1 MNHNY and CDR2 SVGAGI.

This receptor was identified in a male donor in good health and CMV-seronegative. The sequence is built from TRBV6-6 and TRBJ2-1; TRBD1 is perhaps the D gene, given 6 matching bases. Sequencing was performed on PBMCs. The DNA reads as follows: TGTGCCAGCAGTTACTCGGGGACACTTTCGAATGAGCAGTTCTTC. Protein translation: CASSYSGTLSNEQFF.